The rows below give T cell receptor beta chains drawn from one sample of a study of T cells in localized non-small cell lung cancer. Measured with immunoSEQ multiplex PCR; TCRdb has only the in-frame clones, and not every one. The table lists about 60,000 clones, under 90% of them singletons. The material sequenced was peripheral blood, taken before any cancer treatment. Receptors originate from a woman aged 40-70 years with stage I lung adenocarcinoma. The CDR3 runs from the conserved cysteine through the conserved F or W. The D gene is left open where the match is weak. Not all rows give a size; the values are once, few, many and, for expanded clones, a class.

CDR3: CASSSDRVSNTEAFF; DNA: TGCGCCAGCAGCTCGGACAGGGTATCGAACACTGAAGCTTTCTTT; size: few; V: TRBV5-1; D: TRBD1; J: TRBJ1-1
CDR3: CASSPEGGLQKRARETQYF; DNA: TGCGCCAGCAGTCCAGAGGGGGGCCTGCAAAAAAGGGCCCGGGAGACCCAGTACTTC; size: once; V: TRBV5-1; D: -; J: TRBJ2-5
CDR3: CASSRQLAGGPRTDTQYF; DNA: TGCGCCAGCAGCCGCCAACTAGCGGGAGGGCCGAGAACAGATACGCAGTATTTT; size: -; V: TRBV4-3; D: TRBD2; J: TRBJ2-3
CDR3: CASSLGPPDSYNEQFF; DNA: TGTGCCAGCAGCTTGGGACCCCCGGACAGCTACAATGAGCAGTTCTTC; size: -; V: TRBV5-4; D: -; J: TRBJ2-1
CDR3: CASRRGVAGEGTGELFF; DNA: TGTGCCAGCAGACGGGGGGTAGCGGGAGAAGGCACCGGGGAGCTGTTTTTT; size: -; V: TRBV5-4; D: TRBD2; J: TRBJ2-2
CDR3: CASSLASNTGELFF; DNA: TGTGCCAGCAGCTTGGCGTCGAACACCGGGGAGCTGTTTTTT; size: -; V: TRBV7-2; D: -; J: TRBJ2-2
CDR3: CASSPLGWYQETQYF; DNA: TGTGCCAGCTCACCGCTAGGATGGTACCAAGAGACCCAGTACTTC; size: -; V: TRBV18; D: -; J: TRBJ2-5
CDR3: CASSSAGNTIYF; DNA: TGTGCCAGCAGTTCAGCTGGAAACACCATATATTTT; size: -; V: TRBV28; D: -; J: TRBJ1-3
CDR3: CASSEGQGASGETQYF; DNA: TGTGCCAGCAGCGAGGGACAGGGGGCGAGTGGGGAGACCCAGTACTTC; size: -; V: TRBV5-8; D: TRBD1; J: TRBJ2-5
CDR3: CASSHRLAGNTDTQYF; DNA: TGTGCCAGCAGCCACCGACTAGCGGGGAACACAGATACGCAGTATTTT; size: -; V: TRBV4-2; D: TRBD2; J: TRBJ2-3
CDR3: CASSLLQGGSYEQYF; DNA: TGCGCCAGCAGCTTGTTACAGGGTGGGTCCTACGAGCAGTACTTC; size: -; V: TRBV5-1; D: -; J: TRBJ2-7
CDR3: CASSSPLRNTEAFF; DNA: TGTGCCAGCAGTTCCCCCCTGCGTAACACTGAAGCTTTCTTT; size: -; V: TRBV27; D: -; J: TRBJ1-1
CDR3: CASSSASSDEQYF; DNA: TGTGCCAGCTCAAGTGCCTCTTCCGACGAGCAGTACTTC; size: -; V: TRBV18; D: -; J: TRBJ2-7
CDR3: CASSESKGGTEAFF; DNA: TGCGCCAGCAGTGAGTCGAAGGGGGGCACTGAAGCTTTCTTT; size: -; V: TRBV10-2; D: -; J: TRBJ1-1
CDR3: CASRPTGGDNQPQHF; DNA: TGTGCCAGCAGACCTACAGGGGGTGACAATCAGCCCCAGCATTTT; size: -; V: TRBV28; D: TRBD1; J: TRBJ1-5
CDR3: CASGGNTGELFF; DNA: TGTGCCAGCGGTGGAAACACCGGGGAGCTGTTTTTT; size: -; V: TRBV28; D: -; J: TRBJ2-2
CDR3: CASSSAQGQPQHF; DNA: TGTGCCAGCAGCTCGGCACAGGGACAACCCCAGCATTTT; size: -; V: TRBV7-3; D: -; J: TRBJ1-5
CDR3: CASSLGTEAFF; DNA: TGTGCCAGCAGTTTGGGCACTGAAGCTTTCTTT; size: -; V: TRBV28; D: -; J: TRBJ1-1
CDR3: CASSIQGAGTEAFF; DNA: TGTGCCAGCAGCATACAGGGGGCTGGCACTGAAGCTTTCTTT; size: -; V: TRBV9; D: TRBD1; J: TRBJ1-1
CDR3: CASSSGQGSYNEQFF; DNA: TGTGCCAGCAGTTCCGGACAGGGCTCCTACAATGAGCAGTTCTTC; size: -; V: TRBV6-5; D: TRBD1; J: TRBJ2-1
CDR3: CASSYAGTGAGTDTQYF; DNA: TGTGCCAGCAGCTATGCCGGGACCGGGGCCGGCACAGATACGCAGTATTTT; size: -; V: TRBV5-6; D: -; J: TRBJ2-3
CDR3: CASSASGQVEQFF; DNA: TGTGCCAGCAGCGCTTCGGGGCAGGTTGAGCAGTTCTTC; size: -; V: TRBV7-3; D: -; J: TRBJ2-1
CDR3: CASSLLAGGPNEQFF; DNA: TGCGCCAGCAGCTTACTAGCGGGGGGCCCCAATGAGCAGTTCTTC; size: -; V: TRBV5-1; D: TRBD2; J: TRBJ2-1
CDR3: CASSQLVGAADTEAFF; DNA: TGTGCCAGCAGCCAGCTGGTGGGGGCGGCAGACACTGAAGCTTTCTTT; size: -; V: TRBV14; D: -; J: TRBJ1-1
CDR3: CASSIDRLGPSQNGIQYF; DNA: TGTGCCAGTAGTATAGATCGGCTGGGGCCCAGCCAGAATGGCATTCAGTACTTC; size: -; V: TRBV19; D: -; J: TRBJ2-4
CDR3: CASSEAQGFNEQFF; DNA: TGTGCCAGCAGTGAAGCGCAGGGATTTAATGAGCAGTTCTTC; size: -; V: TRBV6-1; D: -; J: TRBJ2-1
CDR3: CASSHHRGSGNTIYF; DNA: TGTGCCAGCAGTCATCACAGAGGCTCTGGAAACACCATATATTTT; size: -; V: TRBV11-2; D: -; J: TRBJ1-3
CDR3: CASSLRQGASTDTQYF; DNA: TGTGCCAGCAGCTTACGGCAGGGGGCTAGCACAGATACGCAGTATTTT; size: -; V: TRBV7-2; D: TRBD1; J: TRBJ2-3
CDR3: CASSFGVAGELFF; DNA: TGTGCCAGCAGTTTTGGGGTTGCCGGGGAGCTGTTTTTT; size: -; V: TRBV27; D: -; J: TRBJ2-2
CDR3: CASSSLGGSFEKLFF; DNA: TGTGCCAGCAGCTCCCTCGGGGGAAGCTTTGAAAAACTGTTTTTT; size: -; V: TRBV11-2; D: -; J: TRBJ1-4
CDR3: CASGTGGNQPQHF; DNA: TGTGCCAGTGGTACAGGGGGCAATCAGCCCCAGCATTTT; size: -; V: TRBV19; D: TRBD1; J: TRBJ1-5
CDR3: CASSQGRRSNTGELFF; DNA: TGTGCCAGCAGCCAAGGGAGGAGGTCGAACACCGGGGAGCTGTTTTTT; size: -; V: TRBV7-8; D: -; J: TRBJ2-2
CDR3: CSVRGLNEQFF; DNA: TGCAGCGTTCGCGGTCTCAATGAGCAGTTCTTC; size: -; V: TRBV29-1; D: -; J: TRBJ2-1
CDR3: CASSFMTSLNTEAFF; DNA: TGTGCCAGCAGCTTTATGACAAGCTTGAACACTGAAGCTTTCTTT; size: -; V: TRBV11-2; D: -; J: TRBJ1-1
CDR3: CGTTGGSSSGNTIYF; DNA: TGTGGTACGACAGGGGGCTCTTCCTCTGGAAACACCATATATTTT; size: once; V: TRBV6-5; D: TRBD1; J: TRBJ1-3
CDR3: CAISESVSGGQETQYF; DNA: TGTGCCATCAGTGAGTCGGTTAGCGGGGGGCAAGAGACCCAGTACTTC; size: -; V: TRBV10-3; D: TRBD2; J: TRBJ2-5
CDR3: CASSLAGQGKNTEAFF; DNA: TGTGCCAGCAGCTTAGCGGGACAGGGGAAGAACACTGAAGCTTTCTTT; size: -; V: TRBV7-8; D: TRBD1; J: TRBJ1-1
CDR3: CASSSGPGGYNEQFF; DNA: TGTGCCAGCAGCTCTGGACCAGGGGGATACAATGAGCAGTTCTTC; size: -; V: TRBV6-5; D: TRBD1; J: TRBJ2-1
CDR3: CASSLFGDGYTF; DNA: TGTGCCAGCAGCTTGTTCGGAGATGGCTACACCTTC; size: -; V: TRBV7-2; D: -; J: TRBJ1-2
CDR3: CASRGGPNQPQHF; DNA: TGTGCCAGCAGAGGGGGGCCCAATCAGCCCCAGCATTTT; size: -; V: TRBV11-2; D: -; J: TRBJ1-5
CDR3: CASSEWSPGGGEQFF; DNA: TGTGCCAGCAGTGAATGGAGTCCGGGAGGGGGTGAGCAGTTCTTC; size: -; V: TRBV6-1; D: TRBD2; J: TRBJ2-1
CDR3: CASSREVRNTEAFF; DNA: TGCGCCAGCAGTCGCGAGGTAAGAAACACTGAAGCTTTCTTT; size: -; V: TRBV4-3; D: -; J: TRBJ1-1
CDR3: CASSFEQEAFF; DNA: TGTGCCAGCAGTTTTGAACAGGAAGCTTTCTTT; size: -; V: TRBV28; D: -; J: TRBJ1-1
CDR3: CASGRVDTGELFF; DNA: TGCGCCAGCGGCAGGGTCGACACCGGGGAGCTGTTTTTT; size: -; V: TRBV5-1; D: -; J: TRBJ2-2
CDR3: CASHQGAGNQPQHF; DNA: TGTGCCAGCCATCAAGGAGCGGGAAATCAGCCCCAGCATTTT; size: -; V: TRBV2; D: -; J: TRBJ1-5
CDR3: CASSFSGTGNTEAFF; DNA: TGTGCCAGCAGCTTCTCCGGGACAGGGAACACTGAAGCTTTCTTT; size: -; V: TRBV7-8; D: TRBD1; J: TRBJ1-1
CDR3: CAISRDGNSNQPQHF; DNA: TGTGCCATCAGTCGGGACGGAAATAGCAATCAGCCCCAGCATTTT; size: -; V: TRBV10-3; D: -; J: TRBJ1-5
CDR3: CASRPYPLNTEAFF; DNA: TGCGCCAGCCGCCCTTACCCCCTGAACACTGAAGCTTTCTTT; size: -; V: TRBV10-2; D: -; J: TRBJ1-1
CDR3: CASSPIPGTGSAGGLHNEQFF; DNA: TGCGCCAGCAGTCCAATCCCCGGGACAGGGAGCGCGGGAGGGTTACACAATGAGCAGTTCTTC; size: -; V: TRBV5-1; D: -; J: TRBJ2-1
CDR3: CASSWALGVGDEQFF; DNA: TGTGCCAGCAGCTGGGCCCTAGGGGTGGGCGATGAGCAGTTCTTC; size: -; V: TRBV7-2; D: -; J: TRBJ2-1
CDR3: CASSVALSTETQYF; DNA: TGTGCCAGCAGCGTCGCACTCAGCACAGAGACCCAGTACTTC; size: -; V: TRBV9; D: -; J: TRBJ2-5